The clone carrying this TCR beta chain was recorded at least ten times. The antigen is not known. A much more abundant neighbour one base away suggests this may be a read error. Breast cancer patients provided tissue from their axillary draining lymph nodes. TCRdb recomputed calls from the multiplex PCR reads with MiXCR, one row per CDR3 protein. This sample yields about 200,000 distinct CDR3 sequences, of which 31% are seen a single time; approximately 4.3% belongs to the top ten. This entry is derived from a study of breast tumors, draining lymph nodes, adjacent tissues. Findings of the study overall: Compared with lymph nodes, tumors were less diverse; compared with nontumor tissue, more. The data were judged consistent with most tumor T cells coming from lymph node and expanding in tumor. Compared with basal-like, luminal-like tumors shared significantly more repertoire with nontumor tissue.

CDR1 is SGHTA, CDR2 FQGTGA, per germline. CDR3 length: 15 residues. The receptor comes from a female donor with breast cancer. Some clones in this sample may be carry-over from other donors' samples. Sequenced material: axillary lymph node tissue. The chain has TRBV7-3 and TRBJ2-6, with a possible D match to TRBD1 (5 bases). CDR3 bases: TGTGCCAGCAGCCGTCCAGAGACTGGGGCCAACGTCCTGCCTTTC. It is translated as CASSRPETGANVLPF. Full variable domain (missing parts from reference TRBV7-3 and TRBJ2-6): GAGVSQTPSNKVTEKGKYVELRCDPISGHTALYWYRQSLGQGPEFLIYFQGTGAADDSGLPNDRFFAVRPEGSVSTLKIQRTERGDSAVYLCASSRPETGANVLPFGAGSRLTVL.